Described below is a single TCR beta chain sequence and its context. The CDR3 end lies 3 residues beyond the end of the read and is filled in from the germline J gene. These data are taken from a study of T cells in women clearing cervical HPV infection. Across the whole study: Case blood drawn at lesion detection; control blood after infection cleared.

The table came from immunoSEQ multiplex PCR; TCRdb's copy has only in-frame clones and leaves some out. This sample's clone table lists some 46,000 clones. V was clipped by 5 bases and J by 2 bases, with 7 bases between them. The CDR3 is 11 amino acids. Germline V gene sequence: CDR1 GTSNPN, CDR2 SVGIG (reference sequence). The sequenced material came from blood buffy coat. The clonotype originates from a woman between 18 and 70 years old with a cervical HPV16 infection that either progressed to CIN3+ or cleared (not recorded which). V gene TRBV30 combines with J gene TRBJ2-7; D call uncertain. CDR3: CAWAETYEQYF. CDR3 DNA, as far as it was read: TGTGCCTGGGCAGAGACCTACGAG.